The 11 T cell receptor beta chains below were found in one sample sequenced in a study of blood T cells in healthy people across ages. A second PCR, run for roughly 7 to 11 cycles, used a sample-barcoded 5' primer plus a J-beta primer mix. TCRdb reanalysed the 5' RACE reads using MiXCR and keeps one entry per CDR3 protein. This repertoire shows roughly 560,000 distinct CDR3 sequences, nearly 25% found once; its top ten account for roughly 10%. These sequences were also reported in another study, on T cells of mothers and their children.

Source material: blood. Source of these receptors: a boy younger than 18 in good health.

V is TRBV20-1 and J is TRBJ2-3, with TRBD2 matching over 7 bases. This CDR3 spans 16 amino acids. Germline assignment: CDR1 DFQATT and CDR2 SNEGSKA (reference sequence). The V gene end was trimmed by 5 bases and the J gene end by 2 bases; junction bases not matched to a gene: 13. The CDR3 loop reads CSAWVRAGVLTDTQYF. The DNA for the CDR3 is TGCAGTGCTTGGGTCCGGGCGGGAGTCCTCACAGATACGCAGTATTTT.

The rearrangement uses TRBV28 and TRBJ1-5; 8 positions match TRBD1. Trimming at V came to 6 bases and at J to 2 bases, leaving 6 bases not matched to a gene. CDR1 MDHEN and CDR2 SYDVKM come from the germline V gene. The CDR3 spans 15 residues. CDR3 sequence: CASRSPGGGNQPQHF. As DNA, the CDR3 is TGTGCCAGCAGGTCACCAGGGGGCGGCAATCAGCCCCAGCATTTT.

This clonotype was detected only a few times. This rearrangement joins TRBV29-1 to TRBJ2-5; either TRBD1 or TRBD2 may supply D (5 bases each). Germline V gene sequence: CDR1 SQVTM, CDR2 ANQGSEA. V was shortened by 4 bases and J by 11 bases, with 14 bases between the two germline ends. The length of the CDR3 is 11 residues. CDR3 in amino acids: CSVAGAREQYF. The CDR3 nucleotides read TGCAGCGTTGCCGGGGCCAGGGAGCAGTACTTC.

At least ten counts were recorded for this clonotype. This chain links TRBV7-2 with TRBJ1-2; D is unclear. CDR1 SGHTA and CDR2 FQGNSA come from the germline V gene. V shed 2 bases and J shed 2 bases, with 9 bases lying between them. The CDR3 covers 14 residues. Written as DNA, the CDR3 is TGTGCCAGCAGCTTATATCAGGAGAACTATGGCTACACCTTC. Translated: CASSLYQENYGYTF.

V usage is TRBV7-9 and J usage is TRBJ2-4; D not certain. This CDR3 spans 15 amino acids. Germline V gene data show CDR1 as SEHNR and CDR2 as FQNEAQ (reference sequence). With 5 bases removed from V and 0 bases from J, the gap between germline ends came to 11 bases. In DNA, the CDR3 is TGTGCCAGCAGCAGCACAGCGTTAGCCAAAAACATTCAGTACTTC. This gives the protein CASSSTALAKNIQYF.

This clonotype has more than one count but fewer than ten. The CDR3, as DNA: TGTGCCAGCAGACCCCGTCTAGCGCAAACTGCCAAAAACATTCAGTACTTC. This translates into CASRPRLAQTAKNIQYF. The chain employs TRBV27 and TRBJ2-4; D is perhaps TRBD2 (6 bases). The CDR3 runs 17 residues. The V gene lost 6 bases and the J gene lost 1 base, with 19 bases spanning the gap. Germline V lookup: CDR1 MNHEY, CDR2 SMNVEV (reference sequence).

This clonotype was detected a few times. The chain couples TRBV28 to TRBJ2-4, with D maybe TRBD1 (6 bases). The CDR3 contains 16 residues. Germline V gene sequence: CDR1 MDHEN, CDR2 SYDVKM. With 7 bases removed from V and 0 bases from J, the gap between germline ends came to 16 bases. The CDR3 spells CASTPWGTRAKNIQYF. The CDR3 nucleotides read TGTGCCAGCACCCCGTGGGGGACAAGAGCCAAAAACATTCAGTACTTC. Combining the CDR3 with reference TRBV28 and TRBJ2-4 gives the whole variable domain DVKVTQSSRYLVKRTGEKVFLECVQDMDHENMFWYRQDPGLGLRLIYFSYDVKMKEKGDIPEGYSVSREKKERFSLILESASTNQTSMYLCASTPWGTRAKNIQYFGAGTRLSVL.

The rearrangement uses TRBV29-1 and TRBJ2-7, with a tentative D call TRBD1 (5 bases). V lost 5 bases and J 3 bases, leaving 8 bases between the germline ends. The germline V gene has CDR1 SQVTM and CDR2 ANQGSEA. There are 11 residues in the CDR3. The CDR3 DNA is TGCAGCGTTCCAGGGCTCTACGAGCAGTACTTC. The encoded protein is CSVPGLYEQYF.

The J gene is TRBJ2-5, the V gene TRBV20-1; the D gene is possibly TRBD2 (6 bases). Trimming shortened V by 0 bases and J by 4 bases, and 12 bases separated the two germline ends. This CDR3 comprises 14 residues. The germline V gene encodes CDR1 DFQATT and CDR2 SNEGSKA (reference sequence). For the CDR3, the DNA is TGCAGTGCTAGAGATATCCCAGCGGGAGAGACCCAGTACTTC. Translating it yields CSARDIPAGETQYF.

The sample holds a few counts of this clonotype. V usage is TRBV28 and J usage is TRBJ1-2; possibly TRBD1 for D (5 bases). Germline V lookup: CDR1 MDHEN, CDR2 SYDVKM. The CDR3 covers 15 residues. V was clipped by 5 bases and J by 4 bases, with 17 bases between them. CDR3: CASSVQIAGLYGYTF. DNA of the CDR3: TGTGCCAGCAGTGTTCAGATTGCGGGGCTCTATGGCTACACCTTC.

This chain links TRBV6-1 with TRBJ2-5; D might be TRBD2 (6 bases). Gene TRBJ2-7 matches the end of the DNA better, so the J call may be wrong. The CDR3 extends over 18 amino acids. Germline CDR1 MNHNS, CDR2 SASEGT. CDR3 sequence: CASRKRGNPGILLYEQYF. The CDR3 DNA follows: TGTGCCAGCAGGAAACGGGGGAATCCGGGGATACTACTCTACGAGCAGTACTTC.